The 32 T cell receptor beta chains presented below share a single source sample, sequenced in a study of OX40 agonist ivuxolimab in advanced cancers. Profiling relied on immunoSEQ multiplex PCR, and the TCRdb table lists in-frame clones only, not all of them. The table includes about 97,000 clones, 86% detected once. Sequencing used CD4+ or CD8+ T cells sorted from blood, obtained in a trial of the OX40 agonist ivuxolimab. These receptors came from an adult with an advanced solid tumor such as melanoma, head and neck, liver or kidney cancer.

The V and J genes are TRBV18 and TRBJ2-7; 11 nucleotides align to TRBD1. The J segment lost 4 bases and the V segment lost 3 bases, leaving 5 bases of the junction unmatched. Per germline, CDR1 KGHSH and CDR2 LQKENI. The CDR3 covers 15 residues. As DNA, the CDR3 is TGTGCCAGCTCACCCCGGACAGGGGGCATGTACGAGCAGTACTTC. Encoded protein: CASSPRTGGMYEQYF.

This chain links TRBV19 with TRBJ2-2; a weak D match, TRBD1 (6 bases). Trimming removed 4 bases from V and 0 bases from J, with 9 bases in between. The CDR3 is made up of 15 amino acids. The germline gives CDR1 LNHDA, CDR2 SQIVND (reference sequence). The CDR3 nucleotides are TGTGCCAGTAGTACAGGACAGACGAACACCGGGGAGCTGTTTTTT. Protein product: CASSTGQTNTGELFF.

CDR3 nucleotide sequence: TGTGCCAGTAGTACGGGGGGCGGAAACACCATATATTTT. As protein: CASSTGGGNTIYF. The V gene is TRBV19, the J gene TRBJ1-3, with D possibly being TRBD1 (6 bases). Germline loops: CDR1 LNHDA, CDR2 SQIVND (reference sequence). The CDR3 covers 13 residues. Trimming cost V 4 bases and J 4 bases, with 8 bases left between them.

The rearrangement uses TRBV19 and TRBJ1-5; 9 bases agree with TRBD1. CDR1 and CDR2 from the germline V gene are LNHDA and SQIVND (reference sequence). The J segment lost 3 bases and the V segment lost 5 bases, leaving 8 bases of the junction unmatched. The CDR3 length is 16 residues. CDR3 nucleotides: TGTGCCAGTAGTCCCGACACAGGGGGCTTCAATCAGCCCCAGCATTTT. Translation gives CASSPDTGGFNQPQHF.

V is TRBV7-3 and J is TRBJ2-1; D unresolved. The CDR3 spans 15 residues. The germline gives CDR1 SGHTA, CDR2 FQGTGA. V was cut by 6 bases and J by 4 bases, with 16 bases left in between. CDR3 in DNA: TGTGCCAGCAGTTACTCAAACCTCGGGTACAATGAGCAGTTCTTC. As protein: CASSYSNLGYNEQFF.

This chain links TRBV5-1 with TRBJ2-2, with D possibly matching TRBD2 (6 bases). Germline CDR1 SGHRS, CDR2 YFSETQ. The CDR3 sequence is 16 residues long. Between the trimmed V and J ends, which lost 2 bases and 6 bases, there was a span of 17 bases. The CDR3 spells CASSLRIAVGSGELFF. Written as DNA, the CDR3 is TGCGCCAGCAGCTTACGAATAGCGGTGGGGTCCGGGGAGCTGTTTTTT.

This clone was found a few times. This sequence joins TRBV27 and TRBJ2-7; 8 bases are shared with TRBD1. The CDR3 runs 15 residues. Germline CDR1 MNHEY, CDR2 SMNVEV (reference sequence). The trim removed 5 bases at V and 2 bases at J, leaving 8 bases unmatched. The CDR3 DNA sequence: TGTGCCAGCAGTCCACTTGCGGACAGGGCCTACGAGCAGTACTTC. Amino acids: CASSPLADRAYEQYF.

This chain joins TRBV10-2 and TRBJ1-3, with 7 bases that match TRBD1. Germline lookup yields CDR1 WSHSY and CDR2 SAAADI. Germline trimming cut 3 bases from V and 7 bases from J; bases unmatched to any gene: 9. This CDR3 is built from 15 residues. CDR3 residues: CASSEPGQMRNTIYF. CDR3 coding DNA: TGCGCCAGCAGTGAACCGGGACAGATGCGGAACACCATATATTTT.

The chain has TRBV4-1 and TRBJ2-7, with TRBD2 as a possible D gene (6 bases). The CDR3 has 15 residues. Germline V gene sequence: CDR1 MGHRA, CDR2 YSYEKL. Trimming took off 0 bases at V and 3 bases at J, with 12 bases between the two ends. CDR3 in amino acids: CASSQERGSRYEQYF. The CDR3 DNA sequence: TGCGCCAGCAGCCAAGAACGGGGGAGCCGCTACGAGCAGTACTTC.

This chain links TRBV4-2 with TRBJ2-7; D may be TRBD2 (5 bases). CDR1 and CDR2 from the germline V gene are LGHNA and YNFKEQ. V lost 2 bases and J 4 bases, leaving 15 bases between the germline ends. The CDR3 is made up of 15 amino acids. The CDR3 DNA reads TGTGCCAGCAGCCAAAGAAGGGAGAGCCGGTACGAGCAGTACTTC. Encoded protein: CASSQRRESRYEQYF.

The chain joins TRBV30 to TRBJ1-5; no clear D. Deletions cut 5 bases from V and 4 bases from J, with 15 bases between. The germline CDR1 and CDR2 sequences are GTSNPN and SVGIG (reference sequence). This CDR3 spans 14 amino acids. Written as DNA, the CDR3 is TGTGCCTGGGGGATCGGACCCGCAAATCAGCCCCAGCATTTT. It encodes CAWGIGPANQPQHF.

The V and J genes are TRBV6-6 and TRBJ1-4, with TRBD1 matching 9 bases. Germline lookup yields CDR1 MNHNY and CDR2 SVGAGI (reference sequence). The V gene end was trimmed by 5 bases and the J gene end by 4 bases; junction bases not matched to a gene: 8. This CDR3 spans 16 amino acids. The CDR3 sequence: CASSSLDRGGNEKLFF. CDR3 DNA: TGTGCCAGCAGTAGTCTGGACAGGGGCGGTAATGAAAAACTGTTTTTT.

The J gene is TRBJ1-4, the V gene TRBV15; D not certain. Trimming shortened V by 0 bases and J by 13 bases, and 9 bases separated the two germline ends. From germline, CDR1 is LNHNV and CDR2 YYDKDF (reference sequence). The CDR3 runs to 12 residues. CDR3 protein: CATSRDAARLFF. The CDR3 DNA is TGTGCCACCAGCAGAGATGCGGCTAGACTGTTTTTT.

The chain has TRBV6-6 and TRBJ1-1; D gene uncertain. Per germline, CDR1 MNHNY and CDR2 SVGAGI (reference sequence). CDR3 length equals 12 residues. V was cut by 4 bases and J by 5 bases, with 8 bases left in between. CDR3 bases: TGTGCCAGCAGTTCCTATGAGACTGAAGCTTTCTTT. Its protein product is CASSSYETEAFF.

V is TRBV27 and J is TRBJ2-1; 14 bases line up with TRBD2. Germline assignment: CDR1 MNHEY and CDR2 SMNVEV (reference sequence). Unmatched junction bases numbered 2, after V lost 4 bases and J lost 6 bases. CDR3 length equals 15 residues. CDR3 protein: CASSYGTSGSNEQFF. The CDR3 coding sequence is TGTGCCAGCAGTTATGGGACTAGCGGGAGCAATGAGCAGTTCTTC.

This clone has just one count. The chain is built from TRBV30 and TRBJ2-7; D is perhaps TRBD2 (7 bases). Per germline, CDR1 GTSNPN and CDR2 SVGIG (reference sequence). The CDR3 extends over 15 amino acids. V lost 3 bases, J lost 0 bases, and 15 bases lay in between. The CDR3 sequence: CAWSLGGGLSYEQYF. In DNA form, the CDR3 reads TGTGCCTGGAGCCTAGGGGGGGGGCTCTCCTACGAGCAGTACTTC.

This clone was seen more than once but under ten times. J is TRBJ2-7 and V is TRBV7-8, with a possible D match to TRBD2 (5 bases). Germline-derived CDR1 and CDR2 are SGHVS and FQNEAQ. V was trimmed by 1 base and J by 2 bases, leaving 9 bases between them. This CDR3 is 14 amino acids long. The CDR3 protein is CASSLDGKPYEQYF. Written as DNA, the CDR3 is TGTGCCAGCAGCTTAGACGGGAAGCCCTACGAGCAGTACTTC.

The V gene is TRBV7-9, the J gene TRBJ1-2, with D perhaps matching TRBD1 (6 bases). This CDR3 has 14 residues. Germline CDR1 SEHNR, CDR2 FQNEAQ (reference sequence). V lost 5 bases and J 8 bases, leaving 18 bases between the germline ends. CDR3 sequence: CASSVGQSSKGYTF. The DNA for the CDR3 is TGTGCCAGCAGCGTCGGACAGTCGTCGAAGGGCTACACCTTC.

The rearrangement links TRBV20-1 to TRBJ2-1; D unclear. The CDR3 is 11 residues long. Germline V gene data show CDR1 as DFQATT and CDR2 as SNEGSKA (reference sequence). The ends were cut back, 1 base at V and 5 bases at J, with 3 bases in the middle. DNA for the CDR3: TGCAGTGCTAGAGTAAACAATGAGCAGTTCTTC. It specifies CSARVNNEQFF.

The CDR3 loop reads CAGTGRSGNTIYF. CDR3 nucleotide sequence: TGTGCCGGAACAGGACGCTCTGGAAACACCATATATTTT. The J gene is TRBJ1-3, the V gene TRBV30, with TRBD1 as a possible D gene (5 bases). The V gene's germline CDR1 is GTSNPN and CDR2 SVGIG (reference sequence). The V and J ends lost 8 bases and 0 bases respectively, with 11 bases between them. The CDR3 runs to 13 residues.

The chain has TRBV19 and TRBJ1-2, with a possible D match to TRBD1 (6 bases). CDR1 LNHDA and CDR2 SQIVND come from the germline V gene (reference sequence). The CDR3 extends over 14 amino acids. The V end lost 7 bases, the J end lost 3 bases, and 15 bases lay between the germline ends. The chain's CDR3 is CASTPTTGDYGYTF. CDR3 DNA sequence: TGTGCCAGTACCCCTACGACAGGTGACTATGGCTACACCTTC.

V and J are TRBV29-1 and TRBJ1-2; D uncertain. The CDR3 is 11 residues long. Germline assignment: CDR1 SQVTM and CDR2 ANQGSEA. V was shortened by 3 bases and J by 5 bases, with 7 bases between the two germline ends. CDR3 protein: CSVDSDYGYTF. CDR3 nucleotides: TGCAGCGTTGATTCAGATTATGGCTACACCTTC. Based on the CDR3 plus reference TRBV29-1 and TRBJ1-2, the full variable domain is SAVISQKPSRDICQRGTSLTIQCQVDSQVTMMFWYRQQPGQSLTLIATANQGSEATYESGFVIDKFPISRPNLTFSTLTVSNMSPEDSSIYLCSVDSDYGYTFGSGTRLTVV.

This chain uses TRBV6-1 with TRBJ1-2; D remains unclear. Trimming left V 0 bases short and J 4 bases short, with 15 bases between. This CDR3 region has 16 residues. Germline lookup yields CDR1 MNHNS and CDR2 SASEGT. The CDR3 DNA sequence: TGTGCCAGCAGTGAAGCGCGAGGTGCTAGATCCTATGGCTACACCTTC. Its protein is CASSEARGARSYGYTF.

The CDR3 loop is CASSMRGGYNEQFF. The DNA for the CDR3 is TGTGCCAGTAGTATGCGGGGAGGGTACAATGAGCAGTTCTTC. The chain couples TRBV19 to TRBJ2-1; 7 bases line up with TRBD2. In germline, CDR1 is LNHDA, CDR2 SQIVND (reference sequence). The CDR3 extends over 14 amino acids. After removal of 3 bases from V and 4 bases from J, the junction contained 3 bases not matched to a gene.

This clone was recorded only once. The CDR3 DNA follows: TGTGCCAGCAGCTTAGAACCCTCCCGGGGCAATGAGCAGTTCTTC. Translating it yields CASSLEPSRGNEQFF. The V and J genes are TRBV11-3 and TRBJ2-1; possible D gene TRBD2, 5 bases. Germline V gene sequence: CDR1 SGHNT, CDR2 YENEEA. Trimming pared 0 bases from V and 6 bases from J, leaving 12 bases between. CDR3 size: 15 residues.

V and J are TRBV6-5 and TRBJ1-1; no definite D call. Per germline, CDR1 MNHEY and CDR2 SVGAGI. Trimming left V 5 bases short and J 0 bases short, with 10 bases between. The length of the CDR3 is 14 residues. CDR3 DNA: TGTGCCAGCAGTAACAGCCTATTGAACACTGAAGCTTTCTTT. Protein sequence: CASSNSLLNTEAFF.

This chain links TRBV2 with TRBJ2-4; 7 nucleotides match TRBD2. Unmatched junction bases numbered 10, after V lost 5 bases and J lost 0 bases. CDR1 is SNHLY, CDR2 FYNNEI, per germline. The CDR3 is 17 amino acids. The CDR3 nucleotides read TGTGCCAGCAGTTCCCAAGCGGGGAGCGGAGCCAAAAACATTCAGTACTTC. Translation gives CASSSQAGSGAKNIQYF.

The V call is TRBV4-1, the J call TRBJ1-1; tentative D call: TRBD1 (5 bases). The CDR3 loop spans 14 amino acids. V lost 5 bases to trimming and J lost 3 bases, with 13 bases between them. Germline CDR1 is MGHRA and CDR2 is YSYEKL. CDR3 nucleotide sequence: TGCGCCAGCAGCAGGGCGGGGGGAGACACTGAAGCTTTCTTT. This gives the protein CASSRAGGDTEAFF.

The rearrangement joins TRBV30 to TRBJ1-1; the D gene is possibly TRBD1 (6 bases). Germline lookup yields CDR1 GTSNPN and CDR2 SVGIG (reference sequence). V was cut by 4 bases and J by 2 bases, with 14 bases left in between. CDR3 length: 14 amino acids. CDR3 sequence reads: CAWTAGGHNTEAFF. Here the CDR3 DNA reads TGTGCCTGGACCGCGGGGGGCCATAACACTGAAGCTTTCTTT.

The chain couples TRBV10-1 to TRBJ2-7; TRBD2 agrees at 10 bases. The germline gives CDR1 WNHNN, CDR2 SYGVQD (reference sequence). The CDR3 contains 17 residues. With V trimmed by 8 bases and J by 0 bases, 13 bases remained unmatched. The CDR3 nucleotides read TGCGCCAGCGCAAGGGGGCTAGCGGGGGACCCCTCCTACGAGCAGTACTTC. Amino acids: CASARGLAGDPSYEQYF.

V usage is TRBV30 and J usage is TRBJ1-1, with D possibly matching TRBD1 (5 bases). Deletions cut 5 bases from V and 6 bases from J, with 13 bases between. The CDR3 has 12 residues. From germline, CDR1 is GTSNPN and CDR2 SVGIG (reference sequence). The CDR3 DNA reads as TGTGCCTGGGGGACCTGGGCAGCTGAAGCTTTCTTT. Amino acid sequence: CAWGTWAAEAFF. The variable domain in full, with the rest retrieved from reference TRBV30 and TRBJ1-1, is SQTIHQWPATLVQPVGSPLSLECTVEGTSNPNLYWYRQAAGRGLQLLFYSVGIGQISSEVPQNLSASRPQDRQFILSSKKLLLSDSGFYLCAWGTWAAEAFFGQGTRLTVV.

The chain is built from TRBV6-1 and TRBJ2-7; 10 bases fit TRBD1. Germline V gene sequence: CDR1 MNHNS, CDR2 SASEGT. This CDR3 has 14 amino acids. Germline trimming cut 5 bases from V and 5 bases from J; bases unmatched to any gene: 6. CDR3: CASSSGTGAHEQYF. As DNA, the CDR3 is TGTGCCAGCAGTTCCGGGACAGGGGCCCACGAGCAGTACTTC.